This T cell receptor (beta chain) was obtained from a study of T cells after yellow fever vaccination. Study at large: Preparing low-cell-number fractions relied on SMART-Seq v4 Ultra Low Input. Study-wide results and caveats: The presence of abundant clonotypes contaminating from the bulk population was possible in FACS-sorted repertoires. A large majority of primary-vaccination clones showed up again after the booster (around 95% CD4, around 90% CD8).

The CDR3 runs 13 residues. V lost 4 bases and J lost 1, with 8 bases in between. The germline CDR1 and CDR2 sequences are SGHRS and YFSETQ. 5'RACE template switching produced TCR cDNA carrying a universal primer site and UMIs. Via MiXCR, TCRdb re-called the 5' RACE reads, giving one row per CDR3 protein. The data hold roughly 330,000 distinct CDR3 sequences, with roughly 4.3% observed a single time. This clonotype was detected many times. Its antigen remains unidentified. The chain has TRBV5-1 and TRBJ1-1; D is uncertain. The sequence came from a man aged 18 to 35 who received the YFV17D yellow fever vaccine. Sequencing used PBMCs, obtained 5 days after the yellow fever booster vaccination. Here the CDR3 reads CASSQPRNTEAFF. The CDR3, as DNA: TGCGCCAGCAGCCAACCACGGAACACTGAAGCTTTCTTT.